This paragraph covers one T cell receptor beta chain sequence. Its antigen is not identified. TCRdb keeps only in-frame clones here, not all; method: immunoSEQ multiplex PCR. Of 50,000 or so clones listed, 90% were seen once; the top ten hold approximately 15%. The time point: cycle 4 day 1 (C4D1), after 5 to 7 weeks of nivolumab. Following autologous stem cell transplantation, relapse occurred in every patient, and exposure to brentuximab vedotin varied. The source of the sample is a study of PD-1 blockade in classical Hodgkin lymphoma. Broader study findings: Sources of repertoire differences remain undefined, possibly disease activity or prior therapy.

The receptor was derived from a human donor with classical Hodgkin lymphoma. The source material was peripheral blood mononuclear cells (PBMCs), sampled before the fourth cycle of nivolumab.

This CDR3 is CASSRPTEKLFF. In nucleotides, the CDR3 is TGTGCCAGCAGCCGACCCACGGAGAAACTGTTTTTT. This rearrangement joins TRBV5-4 to TRBJ1-4, with D unresolved. Germline CDR1 is SGHNT and CDR2 is YYREEE (reference sequence). The CDR3 totals 12 residues. V was clipped by 4 bases and J by 11 bases, with 12 bases between them.